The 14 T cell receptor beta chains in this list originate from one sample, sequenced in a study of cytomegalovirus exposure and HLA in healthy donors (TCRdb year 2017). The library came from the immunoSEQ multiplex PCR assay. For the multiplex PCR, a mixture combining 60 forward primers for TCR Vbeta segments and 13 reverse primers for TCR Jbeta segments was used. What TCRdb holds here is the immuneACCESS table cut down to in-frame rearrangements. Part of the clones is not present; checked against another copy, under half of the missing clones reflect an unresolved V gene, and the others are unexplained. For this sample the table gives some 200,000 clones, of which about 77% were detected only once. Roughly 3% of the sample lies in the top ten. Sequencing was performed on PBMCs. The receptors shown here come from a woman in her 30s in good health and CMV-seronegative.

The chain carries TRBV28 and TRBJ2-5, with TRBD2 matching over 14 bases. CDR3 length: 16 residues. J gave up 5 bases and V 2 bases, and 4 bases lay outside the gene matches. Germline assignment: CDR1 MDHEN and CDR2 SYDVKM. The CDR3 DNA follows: TGTGCCAGCAGTTTACGGGGACTAGCGGGAGTTGAGACCCAGTACTTC. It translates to CASSLRGLAGVETQYF.

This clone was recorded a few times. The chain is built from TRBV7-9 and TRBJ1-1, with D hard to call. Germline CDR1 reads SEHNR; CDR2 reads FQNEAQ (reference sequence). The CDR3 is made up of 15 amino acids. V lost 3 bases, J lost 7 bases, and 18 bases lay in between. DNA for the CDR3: TGTGCCAGCAGCTTTAAGGGATTCGGGAAGGGTGAAGCTTTCTTT. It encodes CASSFKGFGKGEAFF.

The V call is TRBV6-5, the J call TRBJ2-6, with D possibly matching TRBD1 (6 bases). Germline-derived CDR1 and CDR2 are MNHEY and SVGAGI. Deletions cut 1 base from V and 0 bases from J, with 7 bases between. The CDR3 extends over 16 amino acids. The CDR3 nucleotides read TGTGCCAGCAGTTACTACAGGGACTCTGGGGCCAACGTCCTGACTTTC. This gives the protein CASSYYRDSGANVLTF.

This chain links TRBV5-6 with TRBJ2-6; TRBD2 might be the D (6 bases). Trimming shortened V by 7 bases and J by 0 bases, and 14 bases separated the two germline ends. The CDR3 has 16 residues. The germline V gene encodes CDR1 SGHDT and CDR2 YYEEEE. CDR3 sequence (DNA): TGTGCCAGCGGTCCGGGGGTCCTCTCTGGGGCCAACGTCCTGACTTTC. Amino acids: CASGPGVLSGANVLTF.

The CDR3 loop is CASSEALRPGGKDYEQYF. CDR3 DNA: TGTGCCAGCAGTGAAGCGCTTCGTCCTGGGGGTAAGGACTACGAGCAGTACTTC. The rearrangement links TRBV6-1 to TRBJ2-5; D possibly matches TRBD1 or TRBD2 (5 bases each). The better agreement between TRBJ2-7 and the DNA end casts doubt on the J call. The CDR3 covers 18 residues. Germline CDR1 is MNHNS and CDR2 is SASEGT.

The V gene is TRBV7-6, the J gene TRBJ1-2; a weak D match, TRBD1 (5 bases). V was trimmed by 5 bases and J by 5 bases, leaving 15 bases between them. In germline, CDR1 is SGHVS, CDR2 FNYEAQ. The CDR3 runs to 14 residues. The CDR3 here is CASSPQLQGYGYTF. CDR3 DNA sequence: TGTGCCAGCAGCCCACAACTGCAGGGTTATGGCTACACCTTC.

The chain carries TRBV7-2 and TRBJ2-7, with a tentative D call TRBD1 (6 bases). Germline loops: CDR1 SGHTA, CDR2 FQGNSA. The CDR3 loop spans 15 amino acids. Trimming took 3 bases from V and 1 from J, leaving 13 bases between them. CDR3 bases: TGTGCCAGCAGCTTTAGGACAGTTCCTTCCTACGAGCAGTACTTC. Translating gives CASSFRTVPSYEQYF. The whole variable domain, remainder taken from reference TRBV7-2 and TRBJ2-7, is GAGVSQSPSNKVTEKGKDVELRCDPISGHTALYWYRQSLGQGLEFLIYFQGNSAPDKSGLPSDRFSAERTGGSVSTLTIQRTQQEDSAVYLCASSFRTVPSYEQYFGPGTRLTVT.

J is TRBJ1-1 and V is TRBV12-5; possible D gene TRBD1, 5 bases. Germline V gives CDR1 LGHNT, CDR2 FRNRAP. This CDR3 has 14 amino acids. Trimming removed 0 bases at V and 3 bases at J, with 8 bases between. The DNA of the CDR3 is TGTGCTAGTGGTTTGGTACCAGGGCACACTGAAGCTTTCTTT. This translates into CASGLVPGHTEAFF.

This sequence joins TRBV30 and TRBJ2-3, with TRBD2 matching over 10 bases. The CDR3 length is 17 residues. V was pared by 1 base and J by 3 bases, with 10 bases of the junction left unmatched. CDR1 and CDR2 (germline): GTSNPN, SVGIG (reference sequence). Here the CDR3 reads CAWSGSKRGGVTDTQYF. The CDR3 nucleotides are TGTGCCTGGAGTGGATCTAAGCGGGGGGGCGTAACAGATACGCAGTATTTT. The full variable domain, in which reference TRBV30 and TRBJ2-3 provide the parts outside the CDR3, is SQTIHQWPATLVQPVGSPLSLECTVEGTSNPNLYWYRQAAGRGLQLLFYSVGIGQISSEVPQNLSASRPQDRQFILSSKKLLLSDSGFYLCAWSGSKRGGVTDTQYFGPGTRLTVL.

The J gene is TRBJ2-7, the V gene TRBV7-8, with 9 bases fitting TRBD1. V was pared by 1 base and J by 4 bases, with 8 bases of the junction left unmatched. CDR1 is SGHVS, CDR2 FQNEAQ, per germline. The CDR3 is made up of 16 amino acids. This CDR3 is CASSLGSGTGLYEQYF. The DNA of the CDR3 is TGTGCCAGCAGCTTAGGGTCAGGGACAGGGTTGTACGAGCAGTACTTC.

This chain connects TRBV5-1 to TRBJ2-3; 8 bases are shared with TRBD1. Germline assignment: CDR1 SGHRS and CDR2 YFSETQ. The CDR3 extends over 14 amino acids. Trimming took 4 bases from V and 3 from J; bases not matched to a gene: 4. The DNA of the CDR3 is TGCGCCAGCAGCCCATGGACAGGGACAGATACGCAGTATTTT. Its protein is CASSPWTGTDTQYF. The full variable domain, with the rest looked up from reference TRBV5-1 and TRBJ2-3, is KAGVTQTPRYLIKTRGQQVTLSCSPISGHRSVSWYQQTPGQGLQFLFEYFSETQRNKGNFPGRFSGRQFSNSRSEMNVSTLELGDSALYLCASSPWTGTDTQYFGPGTRLTVL.

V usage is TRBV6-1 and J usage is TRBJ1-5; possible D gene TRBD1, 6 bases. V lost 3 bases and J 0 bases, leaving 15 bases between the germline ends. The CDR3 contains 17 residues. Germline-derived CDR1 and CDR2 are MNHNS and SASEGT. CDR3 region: CASSDPTGLYSNQPQHF. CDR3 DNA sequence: TGTGCCAGCAGTGACCCGACAGGCCTATATAGCAATCAGCCCCAGCATTTT.

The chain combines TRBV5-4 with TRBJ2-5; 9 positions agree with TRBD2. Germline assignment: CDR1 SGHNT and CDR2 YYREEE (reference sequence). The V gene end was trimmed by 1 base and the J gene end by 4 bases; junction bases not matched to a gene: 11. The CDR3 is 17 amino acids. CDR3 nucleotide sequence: TGTGCCAGCAGCTTGACCCTAGTAGCGGGGGTTGGAGAGACCCAGTACTTC. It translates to CASSLTLVAGVGETQYF. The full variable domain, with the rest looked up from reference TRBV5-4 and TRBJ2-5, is ETGVTQSPTHLIKTRGQQVTLRCSSQSGHNTVSWYQQALGQGPQFIFQYYREEENGRGNFPPRFSGLQFPNYSSELNVNALELDDSALYLCASSLTLVAGVGETQYFGPGTRLLVL.

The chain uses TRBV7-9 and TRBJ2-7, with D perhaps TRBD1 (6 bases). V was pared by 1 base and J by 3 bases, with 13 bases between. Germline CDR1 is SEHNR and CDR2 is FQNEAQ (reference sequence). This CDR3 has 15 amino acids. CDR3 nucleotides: TGTGCCAGCAGCTTAGACTCGGACAGATACTACGAGCAGTACTTC. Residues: CASSLDSDRYYEQYF.